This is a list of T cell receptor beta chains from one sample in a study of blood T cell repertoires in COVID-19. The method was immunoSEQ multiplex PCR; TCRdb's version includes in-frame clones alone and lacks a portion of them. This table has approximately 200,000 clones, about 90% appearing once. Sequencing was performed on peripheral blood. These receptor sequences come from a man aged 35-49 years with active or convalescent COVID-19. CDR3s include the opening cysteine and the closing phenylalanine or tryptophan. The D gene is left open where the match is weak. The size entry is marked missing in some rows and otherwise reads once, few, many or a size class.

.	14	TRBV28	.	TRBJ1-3	TGTGCCAGCAGCTCACCGGACAGTCGAAACACCATATATTTT	CASSSPDSRNTIYF
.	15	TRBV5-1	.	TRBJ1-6	TGCGCCAGCAGCTTGGCCCCGGGGGGTAATTCACCCCTCCACTTT	CASSLAPGGNSPLHF
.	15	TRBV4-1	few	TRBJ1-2	TGCGCCAGCAGCCAAGGGGAATCAGGGTGGTATGGCTACACCTTC	CASSQGESGWYGYTF
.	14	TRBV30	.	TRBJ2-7	TGTGCCTGGAGTGTGAAACAGCCAACCTACGAGCAGTACTTC	CAWSVKQPTYEQYF
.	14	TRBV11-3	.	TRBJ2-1	TGTGCCAGCAGTCCAGCGGCGGGGTACAATGAGCAGTTCTTC	CASSPAAGYNEQFF
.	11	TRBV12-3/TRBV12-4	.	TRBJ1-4	TGTGCCAGCAGTATACTTGGAAAACTGTTTTTT	CASSILGKLFF
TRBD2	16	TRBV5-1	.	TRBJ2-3	TGCGCCAGCAGCCCGGAGGGACTAGCCTCGGGAAACACGCAGTATTTT	CASSPEGLASGNTQYF
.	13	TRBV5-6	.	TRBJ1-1	TGTGCCAGCAGCTCGGTGTGGAACACTGAAGCTTTCTTT	CASSSVWNTEAFF
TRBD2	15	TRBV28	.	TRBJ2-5	TGTGCCGGGAGTGGGACTAGCGGGCTCCAAGAGACCCAGTACTTC	CAGSGTSGLQETQYF
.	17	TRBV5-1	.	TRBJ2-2	TGCGCCAGCAGCTTGGGAGGAGCGGGCGTTGCCACCGGGGAGCTGTTTTTT	CASSLGGAGVATGELFF
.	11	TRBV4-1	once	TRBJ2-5	TGCGCCAGCAGCCAAGGGGCGACCCAGTACTTC	CASSQGATQYF
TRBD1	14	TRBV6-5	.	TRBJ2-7	TGTGCCAGCAGTAAGGACAGGGGGCTTTACGAGCAGTACTTC	CASSKDRGLYEQYF
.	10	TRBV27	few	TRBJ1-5	TGTGCCGGGCACGGGGAGCCCCAGCATTTT	CAGHGEPQHF
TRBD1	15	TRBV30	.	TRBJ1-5	TGTGCCTTATCAGGGGGGTACGCAGGCAATCAGCCCCAGCATTTT	CALSGGYAGNQPQHF
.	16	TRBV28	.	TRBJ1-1	TGTGCCAGCAGTTTGCACACAGGGTACATGAACACTGAAGCTTTCTTT	CASSLHTGYMNTEAFF
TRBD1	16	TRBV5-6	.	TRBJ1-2	TGTGCCAGCAGCCGCGGACAGGGGGCAACTGTCTATGGCTACACCTTC	CASSRGQGATVYGYTF
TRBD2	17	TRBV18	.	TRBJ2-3	TGTGCCAGCTCACCATGGTCCGCTAGCGGGAGTCCAGATACGCAGTATTTT	CASSPWSASGSPDTQYF
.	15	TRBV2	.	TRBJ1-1	TGTGCCAGCGTCTTGCGGGGCCCTTTGAGCACTGAAGCTTTCTTT	CASVLRGPLSTEAFF
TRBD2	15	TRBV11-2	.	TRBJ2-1	TGTGCCAGCAGCTTAGGGACTAGCGGAAGGGGTGAGCAGTTCTTC	CASSLGTSGRGEQFF
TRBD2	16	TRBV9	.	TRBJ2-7	TGTGCCAGCAGCGTAGAGGAAGCGGGAGCAGTTTACGAGCAGTACTTC	CASSVEEAGAVYEQYF
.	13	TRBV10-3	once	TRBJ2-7	TGTGCCATCAGTGACTCGGGATCTTACGAGCAGTACTTC	CAISDSGSYEQYF
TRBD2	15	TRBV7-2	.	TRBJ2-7	TGTGCCAGCAGCTTTAGCGGGGGGGCCCCATACGAGCAGTACTTC	CASSFSGGAPYEQYF
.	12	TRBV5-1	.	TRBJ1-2	TGCGCCAGCAGTATCCAGGGTAGTGGCTACACCTTC	CASSIQGSGYTF
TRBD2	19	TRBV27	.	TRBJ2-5	TGTGCCAGCATCCGAAGGAGGGGGTCGACTAGCGGACAACAAGAGACCCAGTACTTC	CASIRRRGSTSGQQETQYF
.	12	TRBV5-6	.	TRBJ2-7	TGTGCCAGCAGCGGACACACCTACGAGCAGTACTTC	CASSGHTYEQYF
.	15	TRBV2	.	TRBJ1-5	TGTGCCAGCAGTGAATCGGGGACTTTCAATCAGCCCCAGCATTTT	CASSESGTFNQPQHF
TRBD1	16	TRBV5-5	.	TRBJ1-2	TGTGCCAGCAGCTTAGACCCGGGACAGGACTTCTATGGCTACACCTTC	CASSLDPGQDFYGYTF
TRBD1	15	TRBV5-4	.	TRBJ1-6	TGTGCCAGCAGCCCTAAGGGACAGGGGACTTCACCCCTCCACTTT	CASSPKGQGTSPLHF
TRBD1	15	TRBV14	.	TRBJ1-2	TGTGCCAGCAGCCATGATCCCTACAGGGGGCAAGGCTACACCTTC	CASSHDPYRGQGYTF
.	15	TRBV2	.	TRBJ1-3	TGTGCCAGCAGTGGGGGAGGGGCGCGGGGAAACACCATATATTTT	CASSGGGARGNTIYF
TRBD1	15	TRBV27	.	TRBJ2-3	TGTGCCAGCACCACCCCGGGACAGGGGGTTGATACGCAGTATTTT	CASTTPGQGVDTQYF
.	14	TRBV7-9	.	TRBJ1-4	TGTGCCAGCAGCAAAGAATTAAATAATGAAAAACTGTTTTTT	CASSKELNNEKLFF